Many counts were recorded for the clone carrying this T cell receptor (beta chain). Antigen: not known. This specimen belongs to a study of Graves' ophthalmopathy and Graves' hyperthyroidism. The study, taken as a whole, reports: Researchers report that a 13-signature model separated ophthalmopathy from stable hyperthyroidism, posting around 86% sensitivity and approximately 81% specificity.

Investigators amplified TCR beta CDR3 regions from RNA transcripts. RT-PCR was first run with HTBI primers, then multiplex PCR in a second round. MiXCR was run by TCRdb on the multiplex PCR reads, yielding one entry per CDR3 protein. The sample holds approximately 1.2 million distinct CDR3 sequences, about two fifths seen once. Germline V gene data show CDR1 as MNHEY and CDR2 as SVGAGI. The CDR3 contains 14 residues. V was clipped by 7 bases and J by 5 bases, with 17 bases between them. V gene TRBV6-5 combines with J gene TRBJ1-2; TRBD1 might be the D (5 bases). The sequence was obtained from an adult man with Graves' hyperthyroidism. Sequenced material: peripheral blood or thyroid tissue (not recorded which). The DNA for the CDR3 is TGTGCCAGCACCATGGGCAGTGGGACTTATGGCTACACCTTC. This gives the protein CASTMGSGTYGYTF.